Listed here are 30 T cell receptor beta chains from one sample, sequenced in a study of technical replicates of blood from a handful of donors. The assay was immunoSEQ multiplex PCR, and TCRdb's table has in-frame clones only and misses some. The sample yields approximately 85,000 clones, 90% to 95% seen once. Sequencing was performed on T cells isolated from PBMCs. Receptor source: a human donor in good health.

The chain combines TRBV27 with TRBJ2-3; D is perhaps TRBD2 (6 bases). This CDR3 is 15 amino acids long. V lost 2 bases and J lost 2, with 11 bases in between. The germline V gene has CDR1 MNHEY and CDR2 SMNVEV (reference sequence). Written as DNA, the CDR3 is TGTGCCAGCAGTTTAGGCGGGGCCCTCACAGATACGCAGTATTTT. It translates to CASSLGGALTDTQYF.

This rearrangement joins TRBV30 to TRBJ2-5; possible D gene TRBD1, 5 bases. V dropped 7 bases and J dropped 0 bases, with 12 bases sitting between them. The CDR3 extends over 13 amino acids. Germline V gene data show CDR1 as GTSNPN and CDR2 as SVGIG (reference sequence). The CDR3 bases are TGTGCCTTCATGACAGATTACCAAGAGACCCAGTACTTC. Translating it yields CAFMTDYQETQYF.

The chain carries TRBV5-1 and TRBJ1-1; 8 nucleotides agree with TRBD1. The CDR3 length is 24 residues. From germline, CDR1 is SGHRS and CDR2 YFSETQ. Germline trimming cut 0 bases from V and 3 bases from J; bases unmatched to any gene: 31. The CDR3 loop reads CASSLANFRGQVSDFRRTYTEAFF. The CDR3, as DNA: TGCGCCAGCAGCTTGGCCAATTTCAGGGGACAGGTTTCAGATTTCCGTAGAACTTACACTGAAGCTTTCTTT. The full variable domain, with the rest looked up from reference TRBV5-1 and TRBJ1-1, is KAGVTQTPRYLIKTRGQQVTLSCSPISGHRSVSWYQQTPGQGLQFLFEYFSETQRNKGNFPGRFSGRQFSNSRSEMNVSTLELGDSALYLCASSLANFRGQVSDFRRTYTEAFFGQGTRLTVV.

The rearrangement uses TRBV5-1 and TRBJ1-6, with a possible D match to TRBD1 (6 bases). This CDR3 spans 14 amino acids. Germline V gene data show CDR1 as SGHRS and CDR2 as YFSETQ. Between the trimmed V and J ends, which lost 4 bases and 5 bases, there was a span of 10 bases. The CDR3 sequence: CASSMDRNNSPLHF. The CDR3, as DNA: TGCGCCAGCAGCATGGACAGAAATAATTCACCCCTCCACTTT.

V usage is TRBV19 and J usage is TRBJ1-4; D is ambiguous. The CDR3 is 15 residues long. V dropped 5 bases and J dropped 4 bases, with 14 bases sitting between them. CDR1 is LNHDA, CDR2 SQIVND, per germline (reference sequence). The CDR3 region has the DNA TGTGCCAGTAGTTCCGGGGAGACCTTTAATGAAAAACTGTTTTTT. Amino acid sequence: CASSSGETFNEKLFF.

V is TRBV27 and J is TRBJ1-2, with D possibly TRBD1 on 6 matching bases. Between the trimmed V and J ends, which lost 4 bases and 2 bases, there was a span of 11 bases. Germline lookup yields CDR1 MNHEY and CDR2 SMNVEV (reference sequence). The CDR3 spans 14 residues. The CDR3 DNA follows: TGTGCCAGCAGTTCCGGACAGATGAACTATGGCTACACCTTC. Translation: CASSSGQMNYGYTF.

In nucleotides, the CDR3 is TGTGCCAGCAGTCGGGCTAGCGGACCTCTGTGGAATGAGCAGTTCTTC. This sequence encodes CASSRASGPLWNEQFF. The V gene is TRBV5-4, the J gene TRBJ2-1, with 7 bases aligning to TRBD2. J was trimmed by 7 bases and V by 5 bases; bases with no gene match: 15. This CDR3 has 16 residues. Germline CDR1 SGHNT, CDR2 YYREEE (reference sequence).

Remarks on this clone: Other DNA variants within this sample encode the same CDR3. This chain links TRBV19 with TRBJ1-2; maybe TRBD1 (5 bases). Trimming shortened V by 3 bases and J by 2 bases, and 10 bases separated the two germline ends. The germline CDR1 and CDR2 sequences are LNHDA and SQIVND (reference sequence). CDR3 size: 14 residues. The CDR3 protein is CASSIGGGNYGYTF. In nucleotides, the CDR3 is TGTGCCAGTAGTATCGGGGGGGGGAACTATGGCTACACCTTC.

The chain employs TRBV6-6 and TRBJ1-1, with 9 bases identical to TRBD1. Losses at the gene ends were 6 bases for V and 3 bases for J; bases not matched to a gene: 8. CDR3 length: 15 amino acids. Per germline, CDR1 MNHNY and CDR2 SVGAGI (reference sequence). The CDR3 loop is CASRGRDREDTEAFF. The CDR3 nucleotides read TGTGCCAGCAGAGGCCGGGACAGGGAGGACACTGAAGCTTTCTTT.

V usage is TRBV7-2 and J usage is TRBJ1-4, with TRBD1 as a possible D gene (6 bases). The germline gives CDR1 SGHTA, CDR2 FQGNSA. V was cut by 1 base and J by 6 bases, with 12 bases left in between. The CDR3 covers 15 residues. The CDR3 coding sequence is TGTGCCAGCAGCTTAGTACAGGGAAACGATGAAAAACTGTTTTTT. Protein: CASSLVQGNDEKLFF.

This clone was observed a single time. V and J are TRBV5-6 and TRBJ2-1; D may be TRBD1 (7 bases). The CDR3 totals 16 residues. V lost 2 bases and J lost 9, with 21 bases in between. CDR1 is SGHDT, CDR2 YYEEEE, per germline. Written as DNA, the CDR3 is TGTGCCAGCAGCTTTAAGACAGGGAGGTGGGTCGCTGAGCAGTTCTTC. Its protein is CASSFKTGRWVAEQFF.

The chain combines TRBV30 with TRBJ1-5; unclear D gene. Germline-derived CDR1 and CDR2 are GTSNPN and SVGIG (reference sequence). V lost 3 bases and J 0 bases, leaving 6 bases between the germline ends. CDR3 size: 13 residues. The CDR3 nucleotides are TGTGCCTGGAGCTTATATAGCAATCAGCCCCAGCATTTT. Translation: CAWSLYSNQPQHF.

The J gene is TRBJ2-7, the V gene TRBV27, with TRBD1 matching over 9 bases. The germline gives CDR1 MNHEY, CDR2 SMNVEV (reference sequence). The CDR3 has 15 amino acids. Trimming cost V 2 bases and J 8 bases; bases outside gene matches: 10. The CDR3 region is CASSLPGQGRIKQYF. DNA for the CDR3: TGTGCCAGCAGTTTACCGGGACAGGGTCGGATAAAGCAGTACTTC.

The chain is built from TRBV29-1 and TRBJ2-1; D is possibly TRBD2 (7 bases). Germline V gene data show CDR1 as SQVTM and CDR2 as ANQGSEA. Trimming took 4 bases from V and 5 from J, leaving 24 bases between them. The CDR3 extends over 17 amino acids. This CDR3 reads CSVVSVGGRGNDNEQFF. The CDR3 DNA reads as TGCAGCGTTGTGTCAGTTGGAGGGAGGGGGAATGACAATGAGCAGTTCTTC.

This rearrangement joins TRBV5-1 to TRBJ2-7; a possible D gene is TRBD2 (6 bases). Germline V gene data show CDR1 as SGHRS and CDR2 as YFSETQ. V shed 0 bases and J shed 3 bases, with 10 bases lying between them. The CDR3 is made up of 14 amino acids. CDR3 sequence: CASSLGQGLYEQYF. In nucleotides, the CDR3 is TGCGCCAGCAGCTTGGGCCAGGGACTCTACGAGCAGTACTTC.

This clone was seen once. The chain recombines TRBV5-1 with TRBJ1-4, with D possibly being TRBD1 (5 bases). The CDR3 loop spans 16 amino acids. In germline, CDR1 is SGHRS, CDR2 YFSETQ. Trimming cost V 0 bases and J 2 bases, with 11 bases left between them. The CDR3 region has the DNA TGCGCCAGCAGCTTGGACCAGGGTGGGACTAATGAAAAACTGTTTTTT. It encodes CASSLDQGGTNEKLFF.

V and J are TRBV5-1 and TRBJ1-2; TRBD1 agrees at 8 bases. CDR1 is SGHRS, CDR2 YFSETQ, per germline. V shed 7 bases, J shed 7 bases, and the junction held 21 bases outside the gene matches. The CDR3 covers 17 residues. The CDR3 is CASGIRGPGTGGRGYTF. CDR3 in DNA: TGCGCCAGCGGGATTAGAGGTCCCGGGACAGGAGGGCGTGGCTACACCTTC.

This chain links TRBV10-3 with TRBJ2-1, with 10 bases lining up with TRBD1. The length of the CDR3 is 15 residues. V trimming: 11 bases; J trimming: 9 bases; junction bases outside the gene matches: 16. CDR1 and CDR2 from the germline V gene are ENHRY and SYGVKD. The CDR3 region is CASRPGQGFSGEQFF. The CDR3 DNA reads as TGTGCCTCCAGACCGGGACAGGGGTTTAGTGGTGAGCAGTTCTTC.

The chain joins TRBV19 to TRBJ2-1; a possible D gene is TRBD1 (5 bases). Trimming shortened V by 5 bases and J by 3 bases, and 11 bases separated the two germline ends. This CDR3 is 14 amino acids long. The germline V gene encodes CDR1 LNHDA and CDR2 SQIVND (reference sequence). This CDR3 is CASSADSFYNEQFF. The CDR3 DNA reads TGTGCCAGTAGTGCCGACAGCTTCTACAATGAGCAGTTCTTC.

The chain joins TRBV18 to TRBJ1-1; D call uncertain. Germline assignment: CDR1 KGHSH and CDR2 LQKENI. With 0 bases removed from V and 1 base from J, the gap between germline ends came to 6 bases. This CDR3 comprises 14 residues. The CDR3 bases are TGTGCCAGCTCACCACCAGCAGGGAACACTGAAGCTTTCTTT. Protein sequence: CASSPPAGNTEAFF.

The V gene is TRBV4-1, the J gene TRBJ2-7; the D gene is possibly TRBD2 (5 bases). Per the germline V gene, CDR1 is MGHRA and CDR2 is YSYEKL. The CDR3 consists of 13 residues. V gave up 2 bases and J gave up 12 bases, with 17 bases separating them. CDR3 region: CASSQIDQSEGYF. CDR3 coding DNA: TGCGCCAGCAGCCAAATTGACCAATCCGAGGGGTACTTC.

CDR3 protein: CASSLQDNHTDTQYF. The CDR3 nucleotides read TGTGCCAGCAGCTTGCAGGACAACCACACAGATACGCAGTATTTT. The J gene is TRBJ2-3, the V gene TRBV7-2; D possibly corresponds to TRBD1 (5 bases). This CDR3 has 15 amino acids. The germline gives CDR1 SGHTA, CDR2 FQGNSA. V was trimmed by 3 bases and J by 2 bases, leaving 12 bases between them. Supplemented by reference TRBV7-2 and TRBJ2-3, the full variable domain reads GAGVSQSPSNKVTEKGKDVELRCDPISGHTALYWYRQSLGQGLEFLIYFQGNSAPDKSGLPSDRFSAERTGGSVSTLTIQRTQQEDSAVYLCASSLQDNHTDTQYFGPGTRLTVL.

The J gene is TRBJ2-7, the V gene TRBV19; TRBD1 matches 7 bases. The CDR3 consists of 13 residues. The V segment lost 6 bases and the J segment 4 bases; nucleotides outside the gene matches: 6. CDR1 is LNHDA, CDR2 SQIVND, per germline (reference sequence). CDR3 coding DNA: TGTGCCAGTAGCCCGGGACAGTGGTACGAGCAGTACTTC. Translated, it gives CASSPGQWYEQYF. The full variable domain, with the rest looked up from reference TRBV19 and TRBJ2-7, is DGGITQSPKYLFRKEGQNVTLSCEQNLNHDAMYWYRQDPGQGLRLIYYSQIVNDFQKGDIAEGYSVSREKKESFPLTVTSAQKNPTAFYLCASSPGQWYEQYFGPGTRLTVT.

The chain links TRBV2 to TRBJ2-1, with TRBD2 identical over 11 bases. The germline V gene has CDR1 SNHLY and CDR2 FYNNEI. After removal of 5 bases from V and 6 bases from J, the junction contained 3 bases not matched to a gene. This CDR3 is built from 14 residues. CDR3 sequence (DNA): TGTGCCAGCAGTACTAGCGGGAGATCCAATGAGCAGTTCTTC. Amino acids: CASSTSGRSNEQFF.

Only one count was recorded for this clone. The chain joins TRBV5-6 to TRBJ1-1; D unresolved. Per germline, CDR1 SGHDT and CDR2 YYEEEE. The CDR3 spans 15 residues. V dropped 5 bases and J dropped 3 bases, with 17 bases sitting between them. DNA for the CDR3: TGTGCCAGCAGTTCTGCCCTGGGAGGAGACACTGAAGCTTTCTTT. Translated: CASSSALGGDTEAFF.

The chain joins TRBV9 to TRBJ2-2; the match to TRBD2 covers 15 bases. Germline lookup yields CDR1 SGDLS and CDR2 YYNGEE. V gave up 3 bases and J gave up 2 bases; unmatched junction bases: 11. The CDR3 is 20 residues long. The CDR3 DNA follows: TGTGCCAGCAGCGCCCACCACGGACTAGCGGGGGGGGCTAACACCGGGGAGCTGTTTTTT. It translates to CASSAHHGLAGGANTGELFF.

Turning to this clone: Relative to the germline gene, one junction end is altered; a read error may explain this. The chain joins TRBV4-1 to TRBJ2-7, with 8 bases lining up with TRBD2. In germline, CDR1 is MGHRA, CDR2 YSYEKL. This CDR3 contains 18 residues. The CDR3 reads CVSSQESLGSGARYEQYF. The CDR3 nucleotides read TGCGTCAGCAGCCAAGAATCGTTAGGTAGCGGGGCCAGATACGAGCAGTACTTC.

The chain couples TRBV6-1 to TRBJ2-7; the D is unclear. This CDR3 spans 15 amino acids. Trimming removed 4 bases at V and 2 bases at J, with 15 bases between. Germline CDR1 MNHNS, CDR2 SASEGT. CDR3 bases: TGTGCCAGCAGTGTCTTTCGGGTCGGTCCCTACGAGCAGTACTTC. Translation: CASSVFRVGPYEQYF.

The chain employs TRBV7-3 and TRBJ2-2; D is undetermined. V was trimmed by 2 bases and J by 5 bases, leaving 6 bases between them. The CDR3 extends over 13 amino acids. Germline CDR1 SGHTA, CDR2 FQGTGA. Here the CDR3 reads CASSLSLTGELFF. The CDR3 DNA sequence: TGTGCCAGCAGCTTATCTCTGACCGGGGAGCTGTTTTTT.

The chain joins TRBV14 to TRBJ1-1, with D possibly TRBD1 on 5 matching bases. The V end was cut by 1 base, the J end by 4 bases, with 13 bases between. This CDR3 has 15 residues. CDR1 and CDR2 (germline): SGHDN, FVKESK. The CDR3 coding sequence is TGTGCCAGCAGCCAAGTGTGGGGAACAGGCACTGAAGCTTTCTTT. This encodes CASSQVWGTGTEAFF.